Presented here are 6 T cell receptor beta chains from one specimen sequenced in a study of OX40 agonist ivuxolimab in advanced cancers. Assay used: immunoSEQ multiplex PCR; TCRdb lists only in-frame clones, some missing. The data contain 52,000 or so clones, nearly 95% of them singletons. The sample consisted of CD4+ or CD8+ T cells sorted from blood, taken in a trial of the OX40 agonist ivuxolimab. These receptors were taken from an adult with an advanced solid tumor such as melanoma, head and neck, liver or kidney cancer.

As regards this clone: A read error may account for a junction end that differs from germline. The same CDR3 is also encoded by other DNA sequences in this sample. The rearrangement links TRBV7-7 to TRBJ2-2; 14 bases align to TRBD2. Per germline, CDR1 SSHAT and CDR2 FNYEAQ (reference sequence). This CDR3 is built from 18 residues. CDR3 region: CASSFGTSGRSNTGELFF. The CDR3 coding sequence is TGTGCTAGCAGCTTCGGGACTAGCGGGAGATCGAACACCGGGGAGCTGTTTTTT.

The chain carries TRBV5-6 and TRBJ2-1, with TRBD2 as a possible D gene (5 bases). Per germline, CDR1 SGHDT and CDR2 YYEEEE. With 4 bases removed from V and 2 bases from J, the gap between germline ends came to 13 bases. This CDR3 is built from 15 residues. The CDR3 DNA follows: TGTGCCAGCAGCCCTTTTGAACTAGCCTACAATGAGCAGTTCTTC. Residues: CASSPFELAYNEQFF.

CDR3 residues: CASSERWARDPGELFF. The CDR3 DNA is TGTGCCAGCAGTGAAAGGTGGGCGCGAGATCCCGGGGAGCTGTTTTTT. The chain couples TRBV25-1 to TRBJ2-2; D not resolved. CDR3 size: 16 residues. Germline loops: CDR1 MGHDK, CDR2 SYGVNS. V lost 2 bases and J lost 6, with 16 bases in between.

V is TRBV19 and J is TRBJ1-5, with TRBD1 as a possible D gene (6 bases). CDR3 size: 15 residues. CDR1 and CDR2 (germline): LNHDA, SQIVND (reference sequence). V lost 11 bases to trimming and J lost 2 bases, with 19 bases between them. CDR3 sequence (DNA): TGTGCCCAAAACAACAGGGTAGTCGGCAATCAGCCCCAGCATTTT. Its translation is CAQNNRVVGNQPQHF.

CDR3 coding DNA: TGCAGCGTTCGGATGAACACTGAAGCTTTCTTT. Translated, it gives CSVRMNTEAFF. The chain recombines TRBV29-1 with TRBJ1-1; D is undetermined. Per germline, CDR1 SQVTM and CDR2 ANQGSEA. Deletions cut 5 bases from V and 0 bases from J, with 4 bases between. CDR3 length equals 11 residues.

The V and J genes are TRBV9 and TRBJ1-6; perhaps TRBD1 as D (5 bases). Germline V lookup: CDR1 SGDLS, CDR2 YYNGEE. V was pared by 2 bases and J by 4 bases, with 16 bases between. The CDR3 length is 17 residues. In DNA, the CDR3 is TGTGCCAGCAGCGTCGGCGGGGGACCGTCATATAATTCACCCCTCCACTTT. Amino acids: CASSVGGGPSYNSPLHF. The variable domain in full, with the rest retrieved from reference TRBV9 and TRBJ1-6, is DSGVTQTPKHLITATGQRVTLRCSPRSGDLSVYWYQQSLDQGLQFLIQYYNGEERAKGNILERFSAQQFPDLHSELNLSSLELGDSALYFCASSVGGGPSYNSPLHFGNGTRLTVT.